This T cell receptor (beta chain) was observed in a study of cytomegalovirus exposure and HLA in healthy donors. Study results and caveats: CMV serostatus was the sole immune exposure information available. Earlier results showed most TCR beta V segments being productive about 90% or about 30% of the time.

Concerning this clone itself: Its antigen remains unknown.

Amplification used 60 Vbeta primers and 13 Jbeta primers. Some clones are missing from TCRdb's copy, which holds only in-frame ones; the method was immunoSEQ multiplex PCR. The table includes 170,000 or so clones, 80% detected once. Input material: PBMCs. The sequence was collected from a man in his forties in good health and CMV-seronegative.

In nucleotides, the CDR3 is TGTGCCAGCAGTGACGACAGACACACCGGGGAGCTGTTTTTT. Translating gives CASSDDRHTGELFF. The chain carries TRBV6-1 and TRBJ2-2; the D gene is possibly TRBD1 (5 bases). This CDR3 spans 14 amino acids. CDR1 is MNHNS and CDR2 is SASEGT in the germline V gene. Between the trimmed V and J ends, which lost 3 bases and 3 bases, there was a span of 8 bases.